These 8 T cell receptor beta chains originate from one sample sequenced in a study of T cell responses to AZD1222 COVID-19 vaccine. The protocol was immunoSEQ multiplex PCR, while the TCRdb copy is restricted to in-frame clones and leaves out a portion. The sample consists of 150,000 or so clones, about 90% of them appearing once. This specimen consisted of peripheral blood, obtained on day 0 of AZD1222 vaccination. Receptor source: an adult in good health.

The chain joins TRBV5-6 to TRBJ1-5; 7 bases line up with TRBD1. There are 16 residues in the CDR3. CDR1 and CDR2 (germline): SGHDT, YYEEEE. After removal of 4 bases from V and 7 bases from J, the junction contained 14 bases not matched to a gene. CDR3 sequence reads: CASSLSGGGAGQPQHF. DNA for the CDR3: TGTGCCAGCAGCCTCTCAGGAGGGGGCGCGGGGCAGCCCCAGCATTTT.

The CDR3: CASSPLRDSYGYTF. The CDR3 DNA sequence: TGTGCCAGCAGCCCCCTCCGGGACAGCTATGGCTACACCTTC. V gene TRBV5-6 combines with J gene TRBJ1-2; 7 bases match TRBD1. The CDR3 consists of 14 residues. J lost 4 bases, V lost 4 bases, and 7 bases had no gene match. From germline, CDR1 is SGHDT and CDR2 YYEEEE.

The chain uses TRBV11-2 and TRBJ2-3; D unclear. Trimming pared 1 base from V and 3 bases from J, leaving 11 bases between. CDR1 is SGHAT and CDR2 is FQNNGV in the germline V gene. This CDR3 region has 15 residues. The CDR3: CASSLASGGTDTQYF. The CDR3 coding sequence is TGTGCCAGCAGCTTAGCTTCGGGTGGAACAGATACGCAGTATTTT.

This sequence joins TRBV7-9 and TRBJ2-5, with 9 nucleotides matching TRBD1. The V gene end was trimmed by 5 bases and the J gene end by 4 bases; junction bases not matched to a gene: 5. Germline values: CDR1 SEHNR, CDR2 FQNEAQ (reference sequence). The CDR3 runs 14 residues. Here the CDR3 DNA reads TGTGCCAGCAGCCCGGGACAGGGCGTAGAGACCCAGTACTTC. Protein product: CASSPGQGVETQYF. Full variable domain (outside the CDR3, taken from reference TRBV7-9 and TRBJ2-5): DTGVSQNPRHKITKRGQNVTFRCDPISEHNRLYWYRQTLGQGPEFLTYFQNEAQLEKSRLLSDRFSAERPKGSFSTLEIQRTEQGDSAMYLCASSPGQGVETQYFGPGTRLLVL.

Notes on this clone: One end of the junction fails to match germline, which may point to a read error. The chain combines TRBV7-2 with TRBJ2-1, with 10 bases aligning to TRBD2. The CDR3 is 14 residues long. The germline gives CDR1 SGHTA, CDR2 FQGNSA. For the CDR3, the DNA is TGTGCCAGCAGCCCACGTACTAGCGGGGCTTATAGCGTCTTC. As protein: CASSPRTSGAYSVF.

This sequence joins TRBV28 and TRBJ1-5; no definite D call. The CDR3 consists of 12 residues. The germline V and J ends were trimmed by 7 bases and 5 bases, with 9 bases remaining between them. Germline loops: CDR1 MDHEN, CDR2 SYDVKM. This CDR3 is CASTLGDQPQHF. CDR3 nucleotide sequence: TGTGCCAGCACCCTGGGTGATCAGCCCCAGCATTTT.

The CDR3 sequence is CASSLGQWGVWLASNSGANVLTF. DNA of the CDR3: TGTGCCAGCAGTTTAGGGCAATGGGGGGTCTGGCTAGCCTCAAACTCTGGGGCCAACGTCCTGACTTTC. V usage is TRBV28 and J usage is TRBJ2-6; possible D gene TRBD2, 6 bases. Germline CDR1 reads MDHEN; CDR2 reads SYDVKM. Trimming removed 2 bases at V and 0 bases at J, with 29 bases between. The CDR3 has 23 residues.

The chain links TRBV9 to TRBJ2-1, with TRBD2 matching over 8 bases. In germline, CDR1 is SGDLS, CDR2 YYNGEE. The CDR3 runs 18 residues. Trimming cost V 1 base and J 4 bases; bases outside gene matches: 13. CDR3 nucleotide sequence: TGTGCCAGCAGCGTATCCCCCTCGGCGGGAGGTCGGTACAATGAGCAGTTCTTC. It translates to CASSVSPSAGGRYNEQFF.